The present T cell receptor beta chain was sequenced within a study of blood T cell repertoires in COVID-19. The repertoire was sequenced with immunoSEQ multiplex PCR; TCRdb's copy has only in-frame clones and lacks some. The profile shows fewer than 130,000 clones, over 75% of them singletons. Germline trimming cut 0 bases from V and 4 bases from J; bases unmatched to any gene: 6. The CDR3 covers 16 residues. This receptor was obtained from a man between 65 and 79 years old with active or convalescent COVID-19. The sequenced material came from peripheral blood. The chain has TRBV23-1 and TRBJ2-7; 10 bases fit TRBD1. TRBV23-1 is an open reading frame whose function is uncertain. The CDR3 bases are TGCGCCAGCAGTCAATCGTTGGGACAGGGGTTGTACGAGCAGTACTTC. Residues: CASSQSLGQGLYEQYF.